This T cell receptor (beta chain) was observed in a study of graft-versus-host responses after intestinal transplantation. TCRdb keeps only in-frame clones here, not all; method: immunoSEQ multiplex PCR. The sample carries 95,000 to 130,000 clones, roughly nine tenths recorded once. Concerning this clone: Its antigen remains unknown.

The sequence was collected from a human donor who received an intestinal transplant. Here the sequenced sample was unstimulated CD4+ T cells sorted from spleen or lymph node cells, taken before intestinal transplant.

Written as DNA, the CDR3 is TGCGCCAGCAGCTTCCGGGACAGGGGCCACGAGCAGTACTTC. Protein: CASSFRDRGHEQYF. The genes are TRBV5-1 and TRBJ2-7, with 10 bases identical to TRBD1. Germline CDR1 is SGHRS and CDR2 is YFSETQ. The junction had 4 bases not matched to a gene; V was cut back by 2 bases and J by 5 bases. The CDR3 has 14 residues.